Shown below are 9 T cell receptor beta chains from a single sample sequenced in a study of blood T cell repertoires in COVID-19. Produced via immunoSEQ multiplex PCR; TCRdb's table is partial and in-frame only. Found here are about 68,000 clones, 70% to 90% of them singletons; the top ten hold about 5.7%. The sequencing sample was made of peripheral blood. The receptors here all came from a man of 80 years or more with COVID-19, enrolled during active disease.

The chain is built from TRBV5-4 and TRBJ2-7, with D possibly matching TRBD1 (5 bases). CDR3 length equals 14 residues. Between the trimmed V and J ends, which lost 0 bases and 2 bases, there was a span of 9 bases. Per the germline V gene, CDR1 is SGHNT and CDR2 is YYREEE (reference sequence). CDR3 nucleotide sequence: TGTGCCAGCAGCTTGGGACAGCCAACCTACGAGCAGTACTTC. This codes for CASSLGQPTYEQYF.

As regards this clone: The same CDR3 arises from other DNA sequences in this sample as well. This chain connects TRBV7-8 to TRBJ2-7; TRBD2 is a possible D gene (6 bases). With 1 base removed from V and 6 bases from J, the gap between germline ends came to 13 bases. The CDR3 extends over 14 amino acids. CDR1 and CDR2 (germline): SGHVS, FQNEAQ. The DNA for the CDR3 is TGTGCCAGCAGCTTAGGGCAGGGAGGCGCCGAGCAGTACTTC. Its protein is CASSLGQGGAEQYF. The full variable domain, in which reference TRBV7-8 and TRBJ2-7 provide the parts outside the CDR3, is GAGVSQSPRYKVAKRGQDVALRCDPISGHVSLFWYQQALGQGPEFLTYFQNEAQLDKSGLPSDRFFAERPEGSVSTLKIQRTQQEDSAVYLCASSLGQGGAEQYFGPGTRLTVT.

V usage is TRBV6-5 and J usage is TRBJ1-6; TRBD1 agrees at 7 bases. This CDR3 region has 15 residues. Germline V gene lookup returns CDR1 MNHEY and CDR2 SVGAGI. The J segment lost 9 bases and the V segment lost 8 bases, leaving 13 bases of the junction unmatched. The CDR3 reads CASRAPGQRLSPLHF. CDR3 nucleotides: TGTGCCAGCCGAGCTCCGGGACAGCGACTTTCACCCCTCCACTTT.

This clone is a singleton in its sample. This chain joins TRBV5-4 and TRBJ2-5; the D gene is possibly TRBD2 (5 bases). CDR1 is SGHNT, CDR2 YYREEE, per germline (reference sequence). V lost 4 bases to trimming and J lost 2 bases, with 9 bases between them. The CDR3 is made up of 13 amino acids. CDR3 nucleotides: TGTGCCAGCAGCCCCCGGGAACAAGAGACCCAGTACTTC. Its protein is CASSPREQETQYF.

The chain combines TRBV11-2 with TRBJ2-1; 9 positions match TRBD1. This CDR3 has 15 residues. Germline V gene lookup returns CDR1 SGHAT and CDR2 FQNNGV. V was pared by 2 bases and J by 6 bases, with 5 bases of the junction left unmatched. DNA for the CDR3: TGTGCCAGCAGCTTAACAGGGGGCGCGGTCAATGAGCAGTTCTTC. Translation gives CASSLTGGAVNEQFF.

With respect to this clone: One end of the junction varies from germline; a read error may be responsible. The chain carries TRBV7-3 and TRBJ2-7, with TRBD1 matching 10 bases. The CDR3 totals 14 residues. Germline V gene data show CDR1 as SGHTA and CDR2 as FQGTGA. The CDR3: CASSAGQGNSEQCF. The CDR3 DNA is TGTGCCAGCAGCGCGGGACAGGGGAATTCCGAGCAGTGCTTC. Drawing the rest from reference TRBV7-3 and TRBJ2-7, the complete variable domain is GAGVSQTPSNKVTEKGKYVELRCDPISGHTALYWYRQSLGQGPEFLIYFQGTGAADDSGLPNDRFFAVRPEGSVSTLKIQRTERGDSAVYLCASSAGQGNSEQCFGPGTRLTVT.

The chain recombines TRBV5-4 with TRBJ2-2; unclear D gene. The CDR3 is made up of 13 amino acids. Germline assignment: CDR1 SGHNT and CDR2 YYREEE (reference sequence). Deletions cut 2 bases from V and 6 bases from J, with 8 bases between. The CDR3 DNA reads TGTGCCAGCAGCTTTGACACGGCCGGGGAGCTGTTTTTT. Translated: CASSFDTAGELFF.

The CDR3 protein is CASSWGGHEKLFF. DNA for the CDR3: TGTGCCAGTAGTTGGGGGGGCCATGAAAAACTGTTTTTT. This chain connects TRBV19 to TRBJ1-4; TRBD1 might be the D (6 bases). Trimming took off 5 bases at V and 6 bases at J, with 10 bases between the two ends. Germline V gene data show CDR1 as LNHDA and CDR2 as SQIVND (reference sequence). This CDR3 comprises 13 residues. Complete variable domain (other parts from reference TRBV19 and TRBJ1-4): DGGITQSPKYLFRKEGQNVTLSCEQNLNHDAMYWYRQDPGQGLRLIYYSQIVNDFQKGDIAEGYSVSREKKESFPLTVTSAQKNPTAFYLCASSWGGHEKLFFGSGTQLSVL.

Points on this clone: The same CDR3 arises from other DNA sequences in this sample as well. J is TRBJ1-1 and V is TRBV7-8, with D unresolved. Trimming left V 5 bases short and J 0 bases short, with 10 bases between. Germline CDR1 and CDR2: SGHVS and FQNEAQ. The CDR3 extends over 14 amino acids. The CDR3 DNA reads TGTGCCAGCAGCCCCTACTCCCTGAACACTGAAGCTTTCTTT. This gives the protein CASSPYSLNTEAFF.